Included here is one TCR beta chain sequence, with context. The antigen this receptor binds is unknown. No quality values exist for individual bases; no much larger clone is one base distant. The sample belongs to a study of memory B cells and T cells in multiple sclerosis (dated by TCRdb to the late 2010s). Broadly, across the study: In multiple sclerosis patients, the study set the TCR beta repertoires of autoproliferating peripheral T cells against those of T cells infiltrating brain lesions. A couple of multiple sclerosis patients, for whom either brain lesions at autopsy or brain-infiltrating cells from biopsy were available, were included in TCR sequencing.

General findings and caveats noted by the study authors: Clone-set sizes differed between compartments, which influenced counts of shared clonotypes and required normalization.

Using the immunoSEQ Platform, TCRbeta CDR3 regions were amplified from extracted genomic DNA. The immunoSEQ assay used multiplex PCR together with high-throughput sequencing and a bioinformatics pipeline from the vendor. The authors' pipeline ran thus. Non-productive sequences and CDR3s shorter than 4 amino acids were removed, and clonotype frequencies were recalculated per sample. In immunoSEQ Analyzer 2.0, shared clonotypes were identified as identical CDR3 amino acid, V gene and J gene sequences. Repertoire overlap was normalized by dividing shared clonotype counts by the product of both clone-set sizes, scaled by 1000 into arbitrary units. What TCRdb holds here is the immuneACCESS table cut down to in-frame rearrangements. Part of the clones is not present; checked against another copy, under half of the missing clones reflect an unresolved V gene, and the others are unexplained. D and trimming come from the DNA, and the V and J calls and clone size come from that table. In all, the sample holds some 48,000 clones, and over 75% of those were seen once. The ten largest make up 0.9% to 1.3% of the sample.

Autoproliferating (CFSEdim) and non-proliferating (CFSEhi) T cell fractions were sequenced separately after stimulus-free culture of CFSE-labeled PBMCs. Altogether, 5x10^7 CFSE-labeled PBMCs were kept in culture for around 7 days with no stimulus, after which the replicate wells were combined. PBMCs were labeled with roughly 0.5 uM CFSE and were cultured without exogenous stimuli in serum-free AIM-V medium. PBMCs were isolated by Ficoll density gradient centrifugation and cryopreserved before use. Using a FACSAria III, live 7-AAD-negative cells were sorted, then washed with PBS and stored frozen at -80 degrees C as dry pellets. The CDR3 has 12 amino acids, counting the end cysteine and phenylalanine. CDR3 DNA is the only sequence kept; it has 36 bases, read in frame from the first base. The germline V gene encodes CDR1 MNHEY and CDR2 SVGAGI. The junction carries 8 bases between V and J, which are trimmed by 9 bases and 0 bases respectively.

The V and J genes are TRBV6-5 and TRBJ1-1; the D gene identity is not certain. Sequencing input: PBMCs from blood kept in culture. The sequence came from a human donor with multiple sclerosis. The CDR3 region: CARSGMNTEAFF. The nucleotides read TGTGCCAGGTCTGGGATGAACACTGAAGCTTTCTTT.